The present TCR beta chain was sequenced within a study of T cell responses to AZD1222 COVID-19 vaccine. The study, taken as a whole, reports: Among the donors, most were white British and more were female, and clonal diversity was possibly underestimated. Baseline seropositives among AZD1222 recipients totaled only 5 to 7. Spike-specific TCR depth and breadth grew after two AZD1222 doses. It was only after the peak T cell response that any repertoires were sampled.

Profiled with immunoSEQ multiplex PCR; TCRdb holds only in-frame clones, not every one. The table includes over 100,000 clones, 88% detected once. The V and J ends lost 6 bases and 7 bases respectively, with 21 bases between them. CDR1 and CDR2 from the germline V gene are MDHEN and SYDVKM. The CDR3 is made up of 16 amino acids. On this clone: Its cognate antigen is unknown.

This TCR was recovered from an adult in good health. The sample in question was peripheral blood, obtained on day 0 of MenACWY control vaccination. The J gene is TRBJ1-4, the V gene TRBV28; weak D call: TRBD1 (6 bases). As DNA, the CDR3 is TGTGCCAGCAGGCCGTCCTCGACAGGTTTTGGTGAAAAACTGTTTTTT. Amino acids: CASRPSSTGFGEKLFF.